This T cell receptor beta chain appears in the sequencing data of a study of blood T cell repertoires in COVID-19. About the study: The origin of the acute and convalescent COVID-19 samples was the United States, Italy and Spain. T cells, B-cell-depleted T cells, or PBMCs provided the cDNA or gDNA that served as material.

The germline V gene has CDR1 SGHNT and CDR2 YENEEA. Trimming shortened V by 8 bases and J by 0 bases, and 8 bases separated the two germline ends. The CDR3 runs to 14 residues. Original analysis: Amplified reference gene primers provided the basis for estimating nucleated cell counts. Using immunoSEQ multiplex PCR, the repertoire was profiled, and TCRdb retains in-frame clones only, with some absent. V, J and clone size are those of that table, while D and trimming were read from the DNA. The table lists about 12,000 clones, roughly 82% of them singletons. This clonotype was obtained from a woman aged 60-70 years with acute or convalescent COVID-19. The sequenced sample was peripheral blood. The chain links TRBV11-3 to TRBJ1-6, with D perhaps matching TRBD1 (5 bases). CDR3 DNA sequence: TGTGCCAGCGCACAGGCCTCCTATAATTCACCCCTCCACTTT. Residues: CASAQASYNSPLHF.